The sequence of this T cell receptor (beta chain) was determined in a study of PD-1 blockade in classical Hodgkin lymphoma. Only in-frame clones appear in the TCRdb table, and some are missing; sequencing was by immunoSEQ multiplex PCR. The data hold approximately 44,000 clones, with about 71% observed a single time. Findings of the study overall: By C4D1, CD4+ diversity increased significantly, especially in complete responders. Exclusion was the outcome for patients who began nivolumab under 1 year after ASCT.

Every patient experienced relapse after autologous stem cell transplantation, and brentuximab vedotin exposure varied. Turning to this clone: Its antigen is not known.

CDR1 and CDR2 (germline): SGHVS, FNYEAQ. The J segment lost 7 bases and the V segment lost 5 bases, leaving 17 bases of the junction unmatched. The CDR3 is 18 amino acids. The sequencing here drew on peripheral blood mononuclear cells (PBMCs), taken at baseline. V is TRBV7-6 and J is TRBJ1-4, with 9 bases aligning to TRBD1. The receptor comes from a human donor with classical Hodgkin lymphoma. This CDR3 is CASSQGGRYRGRTEKLFF. The CDR3 DNA reads TGTGCCAGCAGCCAGGGGGGTCGATACAGGGGGCGTACTGAAAAACTGTTTTTT.